The clone carrying this T cell receptor beta chain appeared a few times. Its target is unknown. PCR involved 60 Vbeta and 13 Jbeta primers. As handled by the study authors: In a later analysis, the count reached some 88 million unique TCR beta chains, with roughly 11 million shared. Method: immunoSEQ multiplex PCR; TCRdb's copy keeps in-frame clones and lacks some. V and J calls plus clone size are reproduced from that table; the DNA served to infer D and trimming. Of some 130,000 clones listed, 66% are singletons. This sample is drawn from a study of cytomegalovirus exposure and HLA in healthy donors. Study results and caveats: Sequences of the TCR beta chain were said to predict the HLA-A and HLA-B alleles of most subjects accurately. According to the study, 150 to 200 TCR beta chains were cytomegalovirus-associated. According to an earlier analysis, most TCR beta V segments yielded productive rearrangements about 90% or about 30% of the time.

The sequence was obtained from a human donor in good health. Sequencing was done on a sample of PBMCs.

CDR3 bases: TGCGCCAGCAGCCAAGTGGACATCCGATCCTACGAGCAGTACTTC. This gives the protein CASSQVDIRSYEQYF. The chain is built from TRBV4-1 and TRBJ2-5; D may be TRBD1 (5 bases). The J call could be wrong; TRBJ2-7 is a better fit for the DNA end. The CDR3 runs 15 residues. The V gene's germline CDR1 is MGHRA and CDR2 YSYEKL.